One sample yielded the 29 T cell receptor beta chains listed below, sequenced in a study of identical twins. TCRdb reanalysed the 5' RACE reads using MiXCR and keeps one entry per CDR3 protein. The repertoire includes roughly 720,000 distinct CDR3 sequences, about 18% of them detected once, and around 12% sits in the top ten. The sample was also linked to a second study, of T cells expressing NK-cell markers.

Material: PBMCs. All receptors derive from a woman in her late teens or twenties in good health.

This clonotype was picked up a small number of times. The rearrangement links TRBV7-3 to TRBJ2-1, with TRBD1 matching 8 bases. The CDR3 covers 19 residues. Germline V gene lookup returns CDR1 SGHTA and CDR2 FQGTGA. Germline trimming cut 2 bases from V and 1 base from J; bases unmatched to any gene: 13. DNA for the CDR3: TGTGCCAGCAGCTTAGGGCCATTCCAACAGGGGGGTTCCTACAATGAGCAGTTCTTC. It is translated as CASSLGPFQQGGSYNEQFF.

The rearrangement joins TRBV28 to TRBJ2-3; 10 bases fit TRBD2. Germline-derived CDR1 and CDR2 are MDHEN and SYDVKM. This CDR3 region has 16 residues. V lost 4 bases and J lost 6; bases outside the gene matches: 10. The CDR3 sequence: CASSSRGLAGADTQYF. In DNA, the CDR3 is TGTGCCAGCAGTTCCCGTGGGCTAGCGGGAGCGGATACGCAGTATTTT.

The chain uses TRBV5-1 and TRBJ2-3; D gene unclear. V lost 5 bases and J lost 3, with 13 bases in between. Germline CDR1 is SGHRS and CDR2 is YFSETQ. There are 14 residues in the CDR3. The CDR3 is CASRIRIGTDTQYF. DNA of the CDR3: TGCGCCAGCAGGATCAGGATCGGGACAGATACGCAGTATTTT.

This sequence joins TRBV9 and TRBJ2-5; D gene unclear. The germline V gene has CDR1 SGDLS and CDR2 YYNGEE. This CDR3 is 14 amino acids long. Trimming shortened V by 4 bases and J by 8 bases, and 18 bases separated the two germline ends. The CDR3 protein is CASSPSGPTKTQYF. Here the CDR3 DNA reads TGTGCCAGCAGCCCCTCCGGACCCACCAAAACCCAGTACTTC.

Points on this clonotype: One end of the junction does not line up with germline, which may come from a read error. This chain links TRBV20-1 with TRBJ2-1; D is unresolved. Per germline, CDR1 DFQATT and CDR2 SNEGSKA (reference sequence). The CDR3 is made up of 13 amino acids. The CDR3 spells CSARDTARPNLVF. The CDR3 DNA is TGCAGTGCTAGAGATACGGCGAGGCCAAACTTGGTCTTC.

The V call is TRBV20-1, the J call TRBJ2-2, with 9 bases fitting TRBD2. Germline CDR1 is DFQATT and CDR2 is SNEGSKA (reference sequence). The CDR3 has 14 amino acids. The trim removed 7 bases at V and 8 bases at J, leaving 11 bases unmatched. DNA of the CDR3: TGCAGTGTCCGGGTAGCGGGGGTAGTTGGGGAGCTGTTTTTT. Residues: CSVRVAGVVGELFF.

There are many counts of this clonotype. The chain couples TRBV20-1 to TRBJ2-6; D might be TRBD2 (5 bases). The V end lost 6 bases, the J end lost 0 bases, and 12 bases lay between the germline ends. CDR1 is DFQATT, CDR2 SNEGSKA, per germline (reference sequence). This CDR3 spans 15 amino acids. CDR3 region: CSAKSRDSGANVLTF. For the CDR3, the DNA is TGCAGTGCCAAATCCCGGGACTCTGGGGCCAACGTCCTGACTTTC.

This chain uses TRBV9 with TRBJ2-1, with 7 bases lining up with TRBD1. The CDR3 runs to 16 residues. CDR1 and CDR2 (germline): SGDLS, YYNGEE. V gave up 0 bases and J gave up 4 bases; unmatched junction bases: 7. In nucleotides, the CDR3 is TGTGCCAGCAGCGTAGCCTCACAGGGGAATTACAATGAGCAGTTCTTC. Encoded protein: CASSVASQGNYNEQFF.

This clonotype has a count of ten or more. The chain recombines TRBV12-3 or TRBV12-4 with TRBJ2-2; D uncertain. V gave up 1 base and J gave up 3 bases, with 6 bases separating them. The CDR3 is 14 residues long. CDR3: CASSLDLHTGELFF. The CDR3 DNA follows: TGTGCCAGCAGTTTAGATCTCCACACCGGGGAGCTGTTTTTT.

The gene calls are TRBV7-9 and TRBJ2-7; 12 bases fit TRBD2. V shed 3 bases and J 1 base; nucleotides not matched to a gene: 4. CDR1 and CDR2 (germline): SEHNR, FQNEAQ (reference sequence). The CDR3 contains 16 residues. The CDR3 protein is CASSFRTSGASYEQYF. Here the CDR3 DNA reads TGTGCCAGCAGCTTCCGGACTAGCGGGGCTTCCTACGAGCAGTACTTC.

This chain links TRBV20-1 with TRBJ2-7; 8 nucleotides align to TRBD2. The germline V gene has CDR1 DFQATT and CDR2 SNEGSKA (reference sequence). The junction had 10 bases not matched to a gene; V was cut back by 6 bases and J by 0 bases. The CDR3 is made up of 15 amino acids. CDR3 sequence (DNA): TGCAGTGCCATCCCCGGGGGGGCCAGCTCCTACGAGCAGTACTTC. It codes for CSAIPGGASSYEQYF.

This clonotype was detected a few times. The gene calls are TRBV6-1 and TRBJ2-1, with 7 bases that match TRBD2. CDR1 and CDR2 (germline): MNHNS, SASEGT. The V and J ends lost 3 bases and 5 bases, in that order; junction bases with no gene match: 7. The CDR3 spans 15 residues. The CDR3 loop is CASSDWLAEDNEQFF. CDR3 nucleotide sequence: TGTGCCAGCAGTGATTGGCTAGCGGAAGACAATGAGCAGTTCTTC.

The chain combines TRBV12-3 or TRBV12-4 with TRBJ2-7; no clear D. With 5 bases removed from V and 1 base from J, the gap between germline ends came to 15 bases. The CDR3 totals 15 residues. The CDR3, as DNA: TGTGCCAGCAGTACCTTTTGGGGAACATCCTACGAGCAGTACTTC. It translates to CASSTFWGTSYEQYF.

The rearrangement joins TRBV24-1 to TRBJ2-2, with 7 positions matching TRBD2. V trimming: 5 bases; J trimming: 6 bases; junction bases outside the gene matches: 11. This CDR3 has 16 residues. CDR1 and CDR2 from the germline V gene are KGHDR and SFDVKD. The CDR3 nucleotides are TGTGCCACCAGTGCACCAGCGGGGCCTAGGGCCGGGGAGCTGTTTTTT. The encoded protein is CATSAPAGPRAGELFF.

V is TRBV6-2 or TRBV6-3 and J is TRBJ2-7; weak D call: TRBD1 (6 bases). The CDR3 sequence is 14 residues long. The germline V and J ends were trimmed by 0 bases and 6 bases, with 12 bases remaining between them. Germline CDR1 reads MNHEY; CDR2 reads SVGEGT. In nucleotides, the CDR3 is TGTGCCAGCAGTTACTCGAGTAGAGGGGGCGAGCAGTACTTC. Protein sequence: CASSYSSRGGEQYF.

This clonotype has at least ten counts. V is TRBV20-1 and J is TRBJ1-1; no clear D gene. The germline V and J ends were trimmed by 3 bases and 1 base, with 6 bases remaining between them. CDR3 length equals 12 residues. The V gene's germline CDR1 is DFQATT and CDR2 SNEGSKA (reference sequence). CDR3 DNA sequence: TGCAGTGCTAGTCAGGCGAACACTGAAGCTTTCTTT. This sequence encodes CSASQANTEAFF.

The rearrangement uses TRBV20-1 and TRBJ2-1, with D tentatively TRBD1 or TRBD2 (6 bases each). The CDR3 consists of 17 residues. Germline V gene data show CDR1 as DFQATT and CDR2 as SNEGSKA (reference sequence). The germline V and J ends were trimmed by 5 bases and 3 bases, with 23 bases remaining between them. CDR3 bases: TGCAGTGCTGAACAGGGTGGAGTGGACTATCTCTACAATGAGCAGTTCTTC. As protein: CSAEQGGVDYLYNEQFF.

This chain connects TRBV3-1 to TRBJ2-1; D not resolved. Germline lookup yields CDR1 LGHDT and CDR2 YNNKEL (reference sequence). The ends were cut back, 1 base at V and 12 bases at J, with 16 bases in the middle. This CDR3 region has 14 residues. The DNA of the CDR3 is TGTGCCAGCAGCCAAGCCCCCCCGGGCGGCGGGCAGTTCTTC. Its protein is CASSQAPPGGGQFF.

This chain uses TRBV4-3 with TRBJ2-2; tentative D call: TRBD1 (6 bases). In germline, CDR1 is LGHNA, CDR2 YSLEER. The CDR3 consists of 16 residues. V was pared by 2 bases and J by 4 bases, with 14 bases between. The CDR3 nucleotides are TGCGCCAGCAGCCAACGTTACAGGGAAGGCACCGGGGAGCTGTTTTTT. Translation: CASSQRYREGTGELFF.

This clonotype was detected a few times. The rearrangement links TRBV7-9 to TRBJ2-3; D is uncertain. In germline, CDR1 is SEHNR, CDR2 FQNEAQ (reference sequence). This CDR3 contains 11 residues. Between the trimmed V and J ends, which lost 6 bases and 6 bases, there was a span of 7 bases. The CDR3 is CASRRLDTQYF. Here the CDR3 DNA reads TGTGCCAGCAGGCGTCTTGATACGCAGTATTTT.

This rearrangement joins TRBV3-1 to TRBJ2-4, with 12 bases matching TRBD2. CDR3 length: 20 amino acids. The V and J ends lost 4 bases and 0 bases, in that order; junction bases with no gene match: 13. The germline gives CDR1 LGHDT, CDR2 YNNKEL (reference sequence). The CDR3 nucleotides are TGTGCCAGCAGCCCGGGGACTAGCGGGCCAAACCTATTAGCCAAAAACATTCAGTACTTC. This sequence encodes CASSPGTSGPNLLAKNIQYF.

This clonotype was counted a few times. The chain is built from TRBV9 and TRBJ2-1; 12 bases map to TRBD2. The CDR3 consists of 19 residues. V shed 4 bases, J shed 6 bases, and the junction held 17 bases outside the gene matches. CDR1 and CDR2 (germline): SGDLS, YYNGEE. This chain's CDR3 is CASSPQLTQLAGGSNEQFF. As DNA, the CDR3 is TGTGCCAGCAGCCCACAGCTGACCCAACTAGCGGGAGGATCCAATGAGCAGTTCTTC.

This chain joins TRBV6-5 and TRBJ2-7; perhaps D is TRBD1 or TRBD2 (5 bases each). The length of the CDR3 is 14 residues. Trimming took off 2 bases at V and 7 bases at J, with 15 bases between the two ends. Looked up from germline, CDR1 is MNHEY and CDR2 is SVGAGI. The CDR3 spells CASSYTLQGGEQYF. The CDR3 DNA reads as TGTGCCAGCAGTTACACCCTGCAGGGCGGGGAGCAGTACTTC.

This clonotype showed up just a few times. V usage is TRBV29-1 and J usage is TRBJ2-5, with D uncertain. Germline V lookup: CDR1 SQVTM, CDR2 ANQGSEA. Trimming cost V 4 bases and J 5 bases, with 17 bases left between them. The CDR3 is 14 residues long. CDR3 sequence reads: CSVAAATPAETQYF. The CDR3 DNA is TGCAGCGTTGCGGCAGCCACCCCTGCTGAGACCCAGTACTTC. The complete variable domain, with remaining parts taken from reference TRBV29-1 and TRBJ2-5, reads SAVISQKPSRDICQRGTSLTIQCQVDSQVTMMFWYRQQPGQSLTLIATANQGSEATYESGFVIDKFPISRPNLTFSTLTVSNMSPEDSSIYLCSVAAATPAETQYFGPGTRLLVL.

This clonotype was observed at least ten times. The gene calls are TRBV12-3 or TRBV12-4 and TRBJ1-3, with D unclear. V was trimmed by 5 bases and J by 2 bases, leaving 7 bases between them. This CDR3 has 13 amino acids. The CDR3 DNA is TGTGCCAGCAGTCGGTTGACTGGAAACACCATATATTTT. Amino acid sequence: CASSRLTGNTIYF.

This clonotype was counted between two and nine times. This chain uses TRBV5-1 with TRBJ1-4; 7 bases are shared with TRBD1. This CDR3 has 12 amino acids. Losses at the gene ends were 3 bases for V and 12 bases for J; bases not matched to a gene: 5. Germline CDR1 reads SGHRS; CDR2 reads YFSETQ. The CDR3 DNA is TGCGCCAGCAGCTCTGCCAGGGGGGAACTGTTTTTT. Translation: CASSSARGELFF.

The chain combines TRBV7-6 with TRBJ2-7, with TRBD1 as a possible D gene (5 bases). Germline V lookup: CDR1 SGHVS, CDR2 FNYEAQ. This CDR3 region has 15 residues. V was clipped by 2 bases and J by 0 bases, with 11 bases between them. The DNA of the CDR3 is TGTGCCAGCAGCTTACCCCAGGGCAGCTCCTACGAGCAGTACTTC. As protein: CASSLPQGSSYEQYF.

This clonotype was seen only a few times. This chain uses TRBV7-9 with TRBJ2-1, with 10 positions matching TRBD2. V lost 5 bases, J lost 3 bases, and 4 bases stayed unmatched. Germline CDR1 and CDR2: SEHNR and FQNEAQ (reference sequence). The CDR3 runs to 15 residues. The CDR3 loop reads CASSPLAGNYNEQFF. In DNA form, the CDR3 reads TGTGCCAGCAGCCCACTAGCGGGAAACTACAATGAGCAGTTCTTC.

V is TRBV7-2 and J is TRBJ2-5; perhaps TRBD1 as D (6 bases). The germline V gene has CDR1 SGHTA and CDR2 FQGNSA. Deletions cut 5 bases from V and 1 base from J, with 11 bases between. The CDR3 is made up of 14 amino acids. This CDR3 is CASSPGQFQETQYF. In DNA, the CDR3 is TGTGCCAGCAGCCCTGGACAGTTCCAAGAGACCCAGTACTTC. Using reference TRBV7-2 and TRBJ2-5 for the parts outside the CDR3, the full variable domain is GAGVSQSPSNKVTEKGKDVELRCDPISGHTALYWYRQSLGQGLEFLIYFQGNSAPDKSGLPSDRFSAERTGGSVSTLTIQRTQQEDSAVYLCASSPGQFQETQYFGPGTRLLVL.